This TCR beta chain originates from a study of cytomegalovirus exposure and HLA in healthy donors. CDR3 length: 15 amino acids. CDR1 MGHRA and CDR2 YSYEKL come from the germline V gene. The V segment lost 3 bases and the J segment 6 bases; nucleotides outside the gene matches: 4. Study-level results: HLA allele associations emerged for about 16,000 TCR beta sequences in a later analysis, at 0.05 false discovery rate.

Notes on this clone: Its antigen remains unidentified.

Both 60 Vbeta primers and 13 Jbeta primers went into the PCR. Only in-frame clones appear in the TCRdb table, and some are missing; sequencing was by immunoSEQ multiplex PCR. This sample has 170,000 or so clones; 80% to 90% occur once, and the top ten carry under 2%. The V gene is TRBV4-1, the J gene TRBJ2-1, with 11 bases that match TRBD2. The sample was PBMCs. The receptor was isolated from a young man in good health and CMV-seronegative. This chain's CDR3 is CASSHPGLAVNEQFF. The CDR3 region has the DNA TGCGCCAGCAGCCATCCGGGACTAGCGGTCAATGAGCAGTTCTTC.